What follows are 27 T cell receptor beta chains derived from one specimen sequenced in a study of CD8 T cells in ankylosing spondylitis. TCRdb re-called the 5' RACE reads through MiXCR, storing one row per CDR3 protein. The profile covers about 210,000 distinct CDR3 sequences, with about 6.7% appearing a single time and over 12% taken by the ten largest. Overall study findings and caveats: A motif of 8 or 9 highly homologous TCR beta variants was seen as apparently characteristic of ankylosing spondylitis blood.

These receptors' targets are unknown. Sequencing was carried out using blood, either unsorted or a sorted T cell fraction (not recorded which). These receptors originate from a male donor with ankylosing spondylitis.

This chain uses TRBV6-1 with TRBJ2-1; the D gene is possibly TRBD2 (6 bases). This CDR3 comprises 13 residues. Germline V gene lookup returns CDR1 MNHNS and CDR2 SASEGT. The V end lost 4 bases, the J end lost 2 bases, and 6 bases lay between the germline ends. The CDR3 is CASSGGAYNEQFF. CDR3 coding DNA: TGTGCCAGCAGTGGCGGGGCCTACAATGAGCAGTTCTTC.

This clonotype has ten or more counts. The V gene is TRBV20-1, the J gene TRBJ2-1, with D unresolved. Germline V lookup: CDR1 DFQATT, CDR2 SNEGSKA (reference sequence). Deletions cut 1 base from V and 3 bases from J, with 7 bases between. CDR3 length equals 13 residues. The CDR3 nucleotides are TGCAGTGCTAGAGGTGAGGACTACAATGAGCAGTTCTTC. Translation: CSARGEDYNEQFF.

The chain employs TRBV30 and TRBJ1-4; TRBD1 aligns across 8 bases. Germline CDR1 GTSNPN, CDR2 SVGIG (reference sequence). The CDR3 runs to 14 residues. The V gene end was trimmed by 7 bases and the J gene end by 3 bases; junction bases not matched to a gene: 7. The CDR3 sequence is CASSQGASNEKLFF. The DNA for the CDR3 is TGTGCCTCCTCCCAGGGGGCGTCTAATGAAAAACTGTTTTTT. The full variable domain, its missing parts supplied by reference TRBV30 and TRBJ1-4, is SQTIHQWPATLVQPVGSPLSLECTVEGTSNPNLYWYRQAAGRGLQLLFYSVGIGQISSEVPQNLSASRPQDRQFILSSKKLLLSDSGFYLCASSQGASNEKLFFGSGTQLSVL.

This clonotype has a count of ten or more. The rearrangement links TRBV6-2 or TRBV6-3 to TRBJ1-2, with 7 bases fitting TRBD1. The CDR3 has 14 residues. CDR1 is MNHEY and CDR2 is SVGEGT in the germline V gene. Germline trimming cut 6 bases from V and 4 bases from J; bases unmatched to any gene: 8. The CDR3 DNA follows: TGTGCCAGCAGCTACACCGGGACAGCCTATGGCTACACCTTC. Translated, it gives CASSYTGTAYGYTF.

The genes are TRBV29-1 and TRBJ1-2, with D uncertain. V was trimmed by 7 bases and J by 0 bases, leaving 18 bases between them. Germline CDR1 reads SQVTM; CDR2 reads ANQGSEA. CDR3 length: 15 residues. The CDR3, as DNA: TGCAGCGACGCTTACCCTTCGGAAGCTAACTATGGCTACACCTTC. Translating it yields CSDAYPSEANYGYTF.

This clonotype was seen at least ten times. V usage is TRBV5-6 and J usage is TRBJ1-1; D remains unclear. This CDR3 spans 16 amino acids. Trimming removed 2 bases at V and 1 base at J, with 15 bases between. Germline CDR1 reads SGHDT; CDR2 reads YYEEEE. The CDR3 nucleotides read TGTGCCAGCAGCTTAATTCTTCTGGGGAAGAACACTGAAGCTTTCTTT. Amino acid sequence: CASSLILLGKNTEAFF.

The table lists this clonotype with many counts. The J gene is TRBJ2-5, the V gene TRBV29-1, with unresolved D. Germline lookup yields CDR1 SQVTM and CDR2 ANQGSEA. The V and J ends lost 6 bases and 5 bases respectively, with 7 bases between them. The CDR3 covers 10 residues. CDR3 protein: CSVFQETQYF. CDR3 bases: TGCAGCGTGTTCCAGGAGACCCAGTACTTC.

This clonotype occurred many times. The V call is TRBV29-1, the J call TRBJ2-7; 9 bases match TRBD2. CDR1 and CDR2 from the germline V gene are SQVTM and ANQGSEA. The CDR3 covers 14 residues. The V segment lost 7 bases and the J segment 4 bases; nucleotides outside the gene matches: 11. CDR3 in DNA: TGCAGCGCCGTGGGGGCTAGCGGGACTTACGAGCAGTACTTC. Residues: CSAVGASGTYEQYF.

The sample holds a few counts of this clonotype. CDR3 coding DNA: TGCGCCAGCAGCTTGAGGAGGCAGGTCATGAACACTGAAGCTTTCTTT. Its protein product is CASSLRRQVMNTEAFF. This chain uses TRBV5-1 with TRBJ1-1; D remains unclear. Trimming pared 1 base from V and 0 bases from J, leaving 13 bases between. The germline V gene encodes CDR1 SGHRS and CDR2 YFSETQ. The CDR3 is 16 amino acids.

This clonotype has a count of ten or more. This chain connects TRBV4-3 to TRBJ2-7; perhaps D is TRBD1 or TRBD2 (6 bases each). The CDR3 sequence is 17 residues long. V lost 0 bases and J lost 1, with 16 bases in between. In germline, CDR1 is LGHNA, CDR2 YSLEER. The CDR3 region has the DNA TGCGCCAGCAGCCAAGACTGGCGGGACAACCCTTCCTACGAGCAGTACTTC. Its translation is CASSQDWRDNPSYEQYF.

There are many counts of this clonotype. CDR3 amino acids: CASSPPPGLAATGELFF. The CDR3, as DNA: TGCGCCAGCAGCCCCCCCCCGGGACTAGCGGCCACCGGGGAGCTGTTTTTT. This chain joins TRBV4-1 and TRBJ2-2; 11 positions match TRBD2. The V segment lost 4 bases and the J segment 4 bases; nucleotides outside the gene matches: 8. Germline lookup yields CDR1 MGHRA and CDR2 YSYEKL. The CDR3 has 17 amino acids.

This clonotype showed up many times. This rearrangement joins TRBV9 to TRBJ2-5, with a weak D call TRBD2 (5 bases). This CDR3 has 14 amino acids. Germline-derived CDR1 and CDR2 are SGDLS and YYNGEE. V was trimmed by 3 bases and J by 1 base, leaving 10 bases between them. DNA of the CDR3: TGTGCCAGCAGCGGGGGAGCGGTCCAAGAGACCCAGTACTTC. It is translated as CASSGGAVQETQYF.

This clonotype has just a few counts. A much larger clone lies one base from this, so it may be a read error. The chain carries TRBV25-1 and TRBJ1-6, with a tentative D call TRBD1 (5 bases). The V end lost 3 bases, the J end lost 7 bases, and 13 bases lay between the germline ends. This CDR3 is 15 amino acids long. Germline V lookup: CDR1 MGHDK, CDR2 SYGVNS. CDR3 bases: TGTGCCAGCAGTGAGTGGGGGGGGTTCAATTCACCCCTCCACTTT. Residues: CASSEWGGFNSPLHF.

As DNA, the CDR3 is TGTGCCAGCAGCGTACCCCACGAGGCTTGGGCCCGACCCCTTTTCTACGAGCAGTACTTC. Translation gives CASSVPHEAWARPLFYEQYF. This rearrangement joins TRBV9 to TRBJ2-7; D is unclear. Germline V gene sequence: CDR1 SGDLS, CDR2 YYNGEE. The ends were cut back, 1 base at V and 3 bases at J, with 29 bases in the middle. The CDR3 covers 20 residues.

This clonotype was seen at least ten times. One junction end does not reproduce the germline sequence, and a read error may be involved. The chain carries TRBV7-7 and TRBJ2-3; TRBD1 matches at 9 bases. The CDR3 totals 16 residues. Germline V gives CDR1 SSHAT, CDR2 FNYEAQ (reference sequence). The CDR3: CASSETGTGPTDTQYF. The DNA for the CDR3 is TGTGCTAGCAGCGAAACCGGGACAGGGCCGACAGATACGCAGTATTTT.

This clonotype was detected a few times. The J gene is TRBJ1-1, the V gene TRBV5-6; D gene unclear. Trimming took off 0 bases at V and 4 bases at J, with 10 bases between the two ends. CDR1 and CDR2 (germline): SGHDT, YYEEEE. The CDR3 totals 14 residues. Here the CDR3 reads CASSLDTGSTEAFF. The DNA for the CDR3 is TGTGCCAGCAGCTTGGACACTGGGAGCACTGAAGCTTTCTTT.

At least ten counts were recorded for this clonotype. The chain combines TRBV4-1 with TRBJ2-1; 10 bases agree with TRBD1. CDR3 length: 16 amino acids. Germline V lookup: CDR1 MGHRA, CDR2 YSYEKL. V lost 1 base, J lost 9 bases, and 9 bases stayed unmatched. As DNA, the CDR3 is TGCGCCAGCAGCCAAGTTTTAGACAGGGGGCAAGGTGAGCAGTTCTTC. Its translation is CASSQVLDRGQGEQFF.

This clonotype was counted many times. The CDR3 DNA follows: TGCAGTGCTAGGAGACAGGGGACGAACTATGGCTACACCTTC. Translated, it gives CSARRQGTNYGYTF. J is TRBJ1-2 and V is TRBV20-1, with 8 bases matching TRBD1. V lost 3 bases to trimming and J lost 2 bases; unmatched junction nucleotides: 5. The germline V gene encodes CDR1 DFQATT and CDR2 SNEGSKA (reference sequence). This CDR3 region has 14 residues.

The sample holds many counts of this clonotype. This chain joins TRBV29-1 and TRBJ2-1, with D tentatively TRBD1 (6 bases). Germline V gene lookup returns CDR1 SQVTM and CDR2 ANQGSEA. V lost 6 bases, J lost 6 bases, and 12 bases lay in between. This CDR3 has 12 residues. The CDR3 reads CSVGTTGNEQFF. The DNA of the CDR3 is TGCAGCGTCGGGACAACGGGCAATGAGCAGTTCTTC.

This clonotype was detected ten times or more. Here the CDR3 DNA reads TGTGCCAGCCCCCTCAGGAGGGGCCGCACAGATACGCAGTATTTT. It is translated as CASPLRRGRTDTQYF. This sequence joins TRBV6-1 and TRBJ2-3; a possible D gene is TRBD2 (6 bases). There are 15 residues in the CDR3. From germline, CDR1 is MNHNS and CDR2 SASEGT. V lost 8 bases and J 1 base, leaving 16 bases between the germline ends.

This clonotype occurred many times. The chain couples TRBV5-1 to TRBJ2-7, with D possibly TRBD2 on 5 matching bases. The V end was cut by 5 bases, the J end by 3 bases, with 15 bases between. CDR1 SGHRS and CDR2 YFSETQ come from the germline V gene. The CDR3 sequence is 14 residues long. CDR3 region: CASSLFEGVYEQYF. In nucleotides, the CDR3 is TGCGCCAGCAGTCTCTTCGAGGGAGTCTACGAGCAGTACTTC.

Concerning this clonotype itself: This may be a read error, as it is one base from a much larger clone. V usage is TRBV28 and J usage is TRBJ1-1; D not resolved. CDR3 size: 11 residues. Germline lookup yields CDR1 MDHEN and CDR2 SYDVKM. In DNA, the CDR3 is TGTGCCAGCAGTACAAGCCCTGAAGCTCTCTTT. Protein product: CASSTSPEALF.

The V gene is TRBV5-4, the J gene TRBJ1-1; D might be TRBD1 (5 bases). V was trimmed by 5 bases and J by 6 bases, leaving 14 bases between them. In germline, CDR1 is SGHNT, CDR2 YYREEE (reference sequence). This CDR3 comprises 13 residues. CDR3 sequence (DNA): TGTGCCAGCAGTTACCATGGGGGGGCTGAAGCTTTCTTT. This gives the protein CASSYHGGAEAFF.

This clonotype was counted a few times. The chain has TRBV6-2 or TRBV6-3 and TRBJ1-1; D call uncertain. Germline CDR1 MNHEY, CDR2 SVGEGT. V lost 2 bases and J 7 bases, leaving 8 bases between the germline ends. CDR3 length equals 12 residues. CDR3 DNA sequence: TGTGCCAGCAGTTACCGGCCAATTGAAGCTTTCTTT. Protein sequence: CASSYRPIEAFF.

This clonotype appeared many times. V is TRBV11-2 and J is TRBJ2-1; tentative D call: TRBD2 (5 bases). The germline CDR1 and CDR2 sequences are SGHAT and FQNNGV. This CDR3 comprises 15 residues. V lost 5 bases and J lost 6, with 17 bases in between. The CDR3 bases are TGTGCCAGCAGCCCCCGGACTTCGGTTTTCAATGAGCAGTTCTTC. This sequence encodes CASSPRTSVFNEQFF.

This clonotype has a count of ten or more. The chain employs TRBV5-1 and TRBJ2-7; 8 bases align to TRBD2. This CDR3 is built from 15 residues. Germline values: CDR1 SGHRS, CDR2 YFSETQ. V dropped 4 bases and J dropped 1; count of bases not matched to a gene: 7. As DNA, the CDR3 is TGCGCCAGCAGCAACCGCCCGGGGGGGTCCTACGAGCAGTACTTC. Amino acid sequence: CASSNRPGGSYEQYF. The full variable domain, its missing parts supplied by reference TRBV5-1 and TRBJ2-7, is KAGVTQTPRYLIKTRGQQVTLSCSPISGHRSVSWYQQTPGQGLQFLFEYFSETQRNKGNFPGRFSGRQFSNSRSEMNVSTLELGDSALYLCASSNRPGGSYEQYFGPGTRLTVT.

The sample holds many counts of this clonotype. The J gene is TRBJ2-2, the V gene TRBV27; D is unclear. Between the trimmed V and J ends, which lost 4 bases and 2 bases, there was a span of 8 bases. The CDR3 sequence is 14 residues long. The germline CDR1 and CDR2 sequences are MNHEY and SMNVEV (reference sequence). The CDR3 sequence: CASSWFTNTGELFF. The CDR3 region has the DNA TGTGCCAGCAGTTGGTTTACAAACACCGGGGAGCTGTTTTTT.